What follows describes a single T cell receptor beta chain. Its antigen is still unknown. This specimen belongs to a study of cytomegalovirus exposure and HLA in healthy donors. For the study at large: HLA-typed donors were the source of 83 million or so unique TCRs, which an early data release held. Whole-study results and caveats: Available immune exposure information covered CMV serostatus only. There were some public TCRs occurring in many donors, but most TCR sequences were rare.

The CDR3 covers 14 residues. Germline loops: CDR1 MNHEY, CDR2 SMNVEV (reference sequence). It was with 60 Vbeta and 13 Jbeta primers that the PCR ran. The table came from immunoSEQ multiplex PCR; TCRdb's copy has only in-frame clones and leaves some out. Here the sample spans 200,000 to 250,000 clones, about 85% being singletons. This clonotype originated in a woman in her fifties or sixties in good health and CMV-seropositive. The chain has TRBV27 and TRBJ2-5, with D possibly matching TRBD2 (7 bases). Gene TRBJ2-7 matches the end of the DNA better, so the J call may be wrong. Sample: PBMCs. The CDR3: CASSLGGAFHEQYF. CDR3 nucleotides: TGTGCCAGCAGTTTAGGGGGGGCGTTCCACGAGCAGTACTTC.